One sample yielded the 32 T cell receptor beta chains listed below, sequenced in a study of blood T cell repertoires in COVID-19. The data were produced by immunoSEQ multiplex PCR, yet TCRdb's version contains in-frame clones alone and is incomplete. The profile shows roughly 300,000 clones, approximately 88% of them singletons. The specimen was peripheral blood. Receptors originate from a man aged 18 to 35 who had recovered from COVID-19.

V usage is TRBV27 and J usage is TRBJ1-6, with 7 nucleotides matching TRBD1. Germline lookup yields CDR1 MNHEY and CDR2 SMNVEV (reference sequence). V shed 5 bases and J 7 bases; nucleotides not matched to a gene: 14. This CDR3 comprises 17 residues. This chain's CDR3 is CASSPTPTGARNSPLHF. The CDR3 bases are TGTGCCAGCAGTCCAACCCCCACAGGGGCCCGAAATTCACCCCTCCACTTT.

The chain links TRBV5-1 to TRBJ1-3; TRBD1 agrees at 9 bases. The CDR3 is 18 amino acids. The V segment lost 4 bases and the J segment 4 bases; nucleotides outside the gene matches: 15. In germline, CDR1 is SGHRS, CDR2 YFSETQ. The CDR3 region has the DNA TGCGCCAGCAGCAGTGTACCCGCGGGACAGGGATACGGAAACACCATATATTTT. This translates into CASSSVPAGQGYGNTIYF.

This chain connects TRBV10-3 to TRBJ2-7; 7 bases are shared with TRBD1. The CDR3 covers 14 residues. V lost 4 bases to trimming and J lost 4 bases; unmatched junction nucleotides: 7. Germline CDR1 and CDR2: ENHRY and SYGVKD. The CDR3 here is CAISVSRGRYEQYF. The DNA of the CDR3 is TGTGCCATCAGTGTGTCCAGGGGGAGATACGAGCAGTACTTC.

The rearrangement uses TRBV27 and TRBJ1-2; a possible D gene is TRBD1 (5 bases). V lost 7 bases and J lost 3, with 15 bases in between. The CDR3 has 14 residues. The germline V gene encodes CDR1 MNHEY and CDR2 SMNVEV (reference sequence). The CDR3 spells CASMRGVGDYGYTF. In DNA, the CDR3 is TGTGCCAGCATGCGGGGGGTGGGCGACTATGGCTACACCTTC.

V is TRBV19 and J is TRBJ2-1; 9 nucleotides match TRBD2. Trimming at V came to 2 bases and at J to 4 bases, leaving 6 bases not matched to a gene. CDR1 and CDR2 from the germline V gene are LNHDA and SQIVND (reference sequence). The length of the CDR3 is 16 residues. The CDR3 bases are TGTGCCAGTAGTATAACTAGCGGGCAACTTTACAATGAGCAGTTCTTC. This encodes CASSITSGQLYNEQFF.

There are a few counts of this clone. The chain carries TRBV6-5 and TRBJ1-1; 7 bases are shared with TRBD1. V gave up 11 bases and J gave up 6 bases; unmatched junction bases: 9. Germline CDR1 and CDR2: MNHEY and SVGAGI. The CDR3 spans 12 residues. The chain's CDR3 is CAVLNRGAEAFF. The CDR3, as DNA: TGTGCCGTCCTTAACAGGGGCGCTGAAGCTTTCTTT.

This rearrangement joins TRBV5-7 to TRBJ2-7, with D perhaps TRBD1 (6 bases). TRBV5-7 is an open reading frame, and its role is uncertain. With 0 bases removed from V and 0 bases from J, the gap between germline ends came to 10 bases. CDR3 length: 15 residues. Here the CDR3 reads CASSLGQGLSYEQYF. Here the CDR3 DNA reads TGTGCCAGCAGCTTGGGCCAGGGGCTCTCCTACGAGCAGTACTTC.

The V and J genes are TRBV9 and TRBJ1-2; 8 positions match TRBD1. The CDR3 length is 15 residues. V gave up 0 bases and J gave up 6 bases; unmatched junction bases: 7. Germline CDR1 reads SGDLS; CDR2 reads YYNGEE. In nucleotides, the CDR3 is TGTGCCAGCAGCGTAGGCCCCGGGACAGGCGATGGCTACACCTTC. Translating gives CASSVGPGTGDGYTF.

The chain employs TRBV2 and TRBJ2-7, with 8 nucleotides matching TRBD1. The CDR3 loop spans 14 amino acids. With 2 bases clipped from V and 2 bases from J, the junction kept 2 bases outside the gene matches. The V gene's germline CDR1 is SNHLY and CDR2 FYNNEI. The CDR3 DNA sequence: TGTGCCAGCAGTGAACAGGGGGCCCCCTACGAGCAGTACTTC. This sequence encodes CASSEQGAPYEQYF.

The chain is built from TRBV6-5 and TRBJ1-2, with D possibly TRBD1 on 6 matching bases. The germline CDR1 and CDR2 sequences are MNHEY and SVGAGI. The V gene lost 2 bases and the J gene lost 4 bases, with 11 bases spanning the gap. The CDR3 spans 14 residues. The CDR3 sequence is CASSYRDRSYGYTF. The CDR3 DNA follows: TGTGCCAGCAGTTACCGCGACAGGAGCTATGGCTACACCTTC.

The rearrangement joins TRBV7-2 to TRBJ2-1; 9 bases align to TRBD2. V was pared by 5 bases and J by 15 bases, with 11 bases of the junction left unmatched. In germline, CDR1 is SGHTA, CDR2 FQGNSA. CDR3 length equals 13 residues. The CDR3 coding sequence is TGTGCCAGCAGCCTAGGGTTCGCGGGGGGGCCGTTCTTC. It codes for CASSLGFAGGPFF.

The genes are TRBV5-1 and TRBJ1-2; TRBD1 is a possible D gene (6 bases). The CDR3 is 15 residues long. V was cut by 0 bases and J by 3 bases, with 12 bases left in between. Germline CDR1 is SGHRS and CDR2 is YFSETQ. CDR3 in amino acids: CASSLEGHRDYGYTF. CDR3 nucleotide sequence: TGCGCCAGCAGCTTGGAGGGGCACAGGGACTATGGCTACACCTTC.

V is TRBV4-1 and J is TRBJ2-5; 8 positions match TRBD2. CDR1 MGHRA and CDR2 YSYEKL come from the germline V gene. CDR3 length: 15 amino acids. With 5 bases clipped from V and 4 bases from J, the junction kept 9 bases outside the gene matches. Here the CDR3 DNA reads TGCGCCAGCAGCTCATCCGGGACTAGGGGAGAGACCCAGTACTTC. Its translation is CASSSSGTRGETQYF.

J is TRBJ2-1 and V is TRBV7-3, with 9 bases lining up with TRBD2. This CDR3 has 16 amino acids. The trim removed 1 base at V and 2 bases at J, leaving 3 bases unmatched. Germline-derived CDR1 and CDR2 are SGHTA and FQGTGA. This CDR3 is CASSLNLAGPYNEQFF. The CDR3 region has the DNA TGTGCCAGCAGCTTAAATCTAGCGGGGCCCTACAATGAGCAGTTCTTC.

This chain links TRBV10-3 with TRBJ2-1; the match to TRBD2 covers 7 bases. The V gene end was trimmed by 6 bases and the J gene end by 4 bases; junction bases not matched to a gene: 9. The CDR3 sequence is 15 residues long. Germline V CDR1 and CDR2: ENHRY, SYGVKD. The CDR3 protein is CAISPETSAYNEQFF. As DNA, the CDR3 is TGTGCCATCAGCCCCGAAACTAGCGCTTACAATGAGCAGTTCTTC.

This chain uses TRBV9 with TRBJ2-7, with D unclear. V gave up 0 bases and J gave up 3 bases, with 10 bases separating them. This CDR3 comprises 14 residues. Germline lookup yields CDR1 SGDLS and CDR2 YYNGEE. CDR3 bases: TGTGCCAGCAGCGTAGTCGGTAGCAGCTACGAGCAGTACTTC. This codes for CASSVVGSSYEQYF.

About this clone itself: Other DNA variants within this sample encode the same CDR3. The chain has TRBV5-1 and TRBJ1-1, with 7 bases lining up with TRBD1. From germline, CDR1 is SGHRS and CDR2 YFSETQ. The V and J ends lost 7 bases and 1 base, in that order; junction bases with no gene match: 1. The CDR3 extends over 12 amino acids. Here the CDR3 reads CASRQGNTEAFF. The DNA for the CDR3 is TGCGCCAGCCGACAGGGGAACACTGAAGCTTTCTTT.

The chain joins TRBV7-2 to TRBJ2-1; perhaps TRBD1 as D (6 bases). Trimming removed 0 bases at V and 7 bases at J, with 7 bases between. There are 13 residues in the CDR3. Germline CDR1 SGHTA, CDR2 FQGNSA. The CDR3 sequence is CASSLAQGNEQFF. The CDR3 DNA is TGTGCCAGCAGCTTAGCGCAGGGGAATGAGCAGTTCTTC.

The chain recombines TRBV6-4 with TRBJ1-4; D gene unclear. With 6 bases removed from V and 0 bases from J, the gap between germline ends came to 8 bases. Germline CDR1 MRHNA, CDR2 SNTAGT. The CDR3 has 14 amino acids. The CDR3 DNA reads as TGTGCCAGCAGCCCTACCGCAACTAATGAAAAACTGTTTTTT. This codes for CASSPTATNEKLFF.

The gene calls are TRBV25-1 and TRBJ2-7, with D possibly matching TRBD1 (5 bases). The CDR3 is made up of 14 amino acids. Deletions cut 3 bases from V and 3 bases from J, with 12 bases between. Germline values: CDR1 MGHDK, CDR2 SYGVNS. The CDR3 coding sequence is TGTGCCAGCAGTGATGGGGCGACCCTCTACGAGCAGTACTTC. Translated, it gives CASSDGATLYEQYF.

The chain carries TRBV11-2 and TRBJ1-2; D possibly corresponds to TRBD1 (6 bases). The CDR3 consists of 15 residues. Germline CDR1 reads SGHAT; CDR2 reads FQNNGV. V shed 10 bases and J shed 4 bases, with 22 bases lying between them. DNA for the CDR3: TGTGCCACCTACCCCTCCCAGGGGAGTTTCTATGGCTACACCTTC. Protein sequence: CATYPSQGSFYGYTF.

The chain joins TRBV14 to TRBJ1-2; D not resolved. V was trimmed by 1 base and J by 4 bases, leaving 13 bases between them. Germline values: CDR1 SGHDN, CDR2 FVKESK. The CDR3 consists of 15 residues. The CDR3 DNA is TGTGCCAGCAGCCAAGGGAGTAATGGTGGCTATGGCTACACCTTC. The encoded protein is CASSQGSNGGYGYTF.

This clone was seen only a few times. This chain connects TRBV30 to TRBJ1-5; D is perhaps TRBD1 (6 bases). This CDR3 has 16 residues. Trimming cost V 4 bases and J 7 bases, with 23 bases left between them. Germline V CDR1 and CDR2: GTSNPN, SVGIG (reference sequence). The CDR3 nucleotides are TGTGCCTGGAACCCGGGCCCAAACCTAGGGGGACAGCCCCAGCATTTT. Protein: CAWNPGPNLGGQPQHF.

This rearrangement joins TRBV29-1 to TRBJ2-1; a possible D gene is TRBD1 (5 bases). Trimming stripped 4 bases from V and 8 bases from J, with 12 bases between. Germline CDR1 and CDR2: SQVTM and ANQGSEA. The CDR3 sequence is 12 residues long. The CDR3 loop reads CSVVPQGDEQFF. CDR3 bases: TGCAGCGTTGTCCCCCAAGGGGATGAGCAGTTCTTC.

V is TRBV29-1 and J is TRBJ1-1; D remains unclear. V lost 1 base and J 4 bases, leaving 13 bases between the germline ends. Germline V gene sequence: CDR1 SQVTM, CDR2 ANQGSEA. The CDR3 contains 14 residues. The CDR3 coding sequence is TGCAGCGTTGAAGCCCCACCCGCCGGCACTGAAGCTTTCTTT. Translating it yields CSVEAPPAGTEAFF.

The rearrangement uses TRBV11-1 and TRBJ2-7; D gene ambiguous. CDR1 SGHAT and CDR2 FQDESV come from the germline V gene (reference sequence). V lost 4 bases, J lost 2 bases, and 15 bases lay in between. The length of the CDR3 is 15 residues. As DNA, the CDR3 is TGTGCCAGCAGCTCGTCTGAGGTCCCCCCCTACGAGCAGTACTTC. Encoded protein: CASSSSEVPPYEQYF.

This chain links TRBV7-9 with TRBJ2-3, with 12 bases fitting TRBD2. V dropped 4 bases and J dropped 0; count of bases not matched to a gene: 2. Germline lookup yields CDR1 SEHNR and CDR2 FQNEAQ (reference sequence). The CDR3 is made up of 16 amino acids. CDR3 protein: CASSSGLAGSTDTQYF. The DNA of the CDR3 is TGTGCCAGCAGCTCCGGACTAGCGGGAAGCACAGATACGCAGTATTTT.

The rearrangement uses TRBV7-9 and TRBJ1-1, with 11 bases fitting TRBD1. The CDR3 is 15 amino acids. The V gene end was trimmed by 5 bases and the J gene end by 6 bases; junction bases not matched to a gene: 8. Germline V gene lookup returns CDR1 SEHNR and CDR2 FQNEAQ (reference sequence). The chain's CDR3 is CASSRWVGQGAEAFF. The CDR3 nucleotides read TGTGCCAGCAGCCGGTGGGTGGGACAGGGGGCTGAAGCTTTCTTT.

In DNA, the CDR3 is TGTGCCAGCAGCTTAGTTATCGTGGGAGTCTACGAGCAGTACTTC. Protein sequence: CASSLVIVGVYEQYF. The chain recombines TRBV7-2 with TRBJ2-7; the D gene is possibly TRBD2 (5 bases). The CDR3 runs 15 residues. V was pared by 1 base and J by 3 bases, with 13 bases between. The germline gives CDR1 SGHTA, CDR2 FQGNSA. Filled out from reference TRBV7-2 and TRBJ2-7, the complete variable domain reads GAGVSQSPSNKVTEKGKDVELRCDPISGHTALYWYRQSLGQGLEFLIYFQGNSAPDKSGLPSDRFSAERTGGSVSTLTIQRTQQEDSAVYLCASSLVIVGVYEQYFGPGTRLTVT.

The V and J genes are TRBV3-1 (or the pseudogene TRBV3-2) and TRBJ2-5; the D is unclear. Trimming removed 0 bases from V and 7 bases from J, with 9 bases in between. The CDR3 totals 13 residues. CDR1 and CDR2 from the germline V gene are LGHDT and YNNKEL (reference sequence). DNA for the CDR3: TGTGCCAGCAGCCAAGACTCCGCGGCGACCCAGTACTTC. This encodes CASSQDSAATQYF.

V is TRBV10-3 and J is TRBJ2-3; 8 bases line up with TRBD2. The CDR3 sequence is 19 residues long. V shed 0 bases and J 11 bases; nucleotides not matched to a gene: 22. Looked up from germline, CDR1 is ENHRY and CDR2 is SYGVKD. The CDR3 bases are TGTGCCATCAGTGAGTCGAAGGGCGAGCGGGGGAGCATTGGAGGCGGGCAGTATTTT. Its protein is CAISESKGERGSIGGGQYF.

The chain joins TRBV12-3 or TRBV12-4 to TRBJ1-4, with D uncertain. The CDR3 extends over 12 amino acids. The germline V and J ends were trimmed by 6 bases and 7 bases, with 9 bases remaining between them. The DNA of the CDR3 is TGTGCCAGCAGGTTTTCGAGTGAAAAACTGTTTTTT. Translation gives CASRFSSEKLFF.